There are a few counts of the clone carrying this T cell receptor (beta chain). What it recognizes is unknown. Measured with immunoSEQ multiplex PCR; TCRdb has only the in-frame clones, and not every one. The table has fewer than 100,000 clones, around nine tenths seen once. Relapse after autologous stem cell transplantation occurred in every patient, and brentuximab vedotin exposure varied. This record comes from a study of PD-1 blockade in classical Hodgkin lymphoma. Whole-study findings and limits: Still unresolved is the cause of the repertoire differences, which may be disease activity or prior therapy.

Germline V lookup: CDR1 LGHNA, CDR2 YNFKEQ. J was trimmed by 10 bases and V by 0 bases; bases with no gene match: 7. The CDR3 totals 14 residues. The V and J genes are TRBV4-2 and TRBJ2-3, with TRBD2 matching 7 bases. Sample: peripheral blood mononuclear cells (PBMCs), taken at baseline. This clonotype was obtained from a human donor with classical Hodgkin lymphoma. The CDR3 region is CASSQEIASGAQYF. Written as DNA, the CDR3 is TGTGCCAGCAGCCAAGAAATAGCGAGCGGGGCGCAGTATTTT.